The rows below give T cell receptor beta chains drawn from one sample of a study of PD-1 blockade in mismatch repair-deficient tumors. Produced via immunoSEQ multiplex PCR; TCRdb's table is partial and in-frame only. Of over 60,000 clones in the sample, about 91% were seen once. The starting material was peripheral blood, obtained 52 weeks after starting pembrolizumab. Every receptor here comes from an adult with mismatch repair-deficient cancer. Both conserved end residues are part of each CDR3. Fields, in order: J gene, CDR3 length, V gene, CDR3 protein.

TRBJ2-1 16 TRBV4-2 CASSQDGTRSTMQQFF
TRBJ2-1 14 TRBV30 CAWSRLAGGPGQFF
TRBJ2-3 15 TRBV6-6 CASSYLRTGGDTQYF
TRBJ1-5 15 TRBV19 CASSISGGSNQPQHF
TRBJ1-1 14 TRBV29-1 CSVQGRRVGAEAFF
TRBJ2-2 15 TRBV5-6 CASSPSFFLGRELFF
TRBJ2-2 14 TRBV7-9 CASREGGSTGELFF
TRBJ2-1 15 TRBV5-1 CASSLVAGGLNEQFF
TRBJ2-1 15 TRBV19 CASSMGTSVYNEQFF
TRBJ2-7 14 TRBV6-1 CASSLFGQGYEQYF
TRBJ2-3 12 TRBV5-1 CASSQGGDTQYF
TRBJ2-1 18 TRBV19 CASSMGSVLAGVGNEQFF
TRBJ1-2 14 TRBV5-4 CASSPSGNNYGYTF
TRBJ2-5 13 TRBV7-2 CASSPQGRETQYF
TRBJ2-3 15 TRBV21-1 CASSLRGGSTDTQYF
TRBJ1-4 14 TRBV15 CATSKGATNEKLFF
TRBJ1-2 14 TRBV19 CASRLPGAANGYTF
TRBJ2-5 14 TRBV19 CASSTTGGGETQYF
TRBJ2-3 17 TRBV30 CAWNPIFRDRSTDTQYF
TRBJ1-5 14 TRBV27 CASSPDRGRQPQHF
TRBJ2-6 15 TRBV4-3 CASRPGLFGANVLTF
TRBJ2-6 18 TRBV14 CASSRGGRSRSGANVLTF